The clone carrying this TCR beta chain came up a few times. Antigen unknown. Preparation of the TCRbeta library used unique molecular identifiers. MiXCR, run by TCRdb on the PCR reads, gives a single entry per CDR3 protein. Counted here are 900,000 or so distinct CDR3 sequences, 16% occurring once; the ten biggest clones make up 5%. These data belong to a study of T-cell reconstitution after alpha-beta-depleted transplantation in children. The study's findings and limits: Some patients showed high day-60 TCRbeta diversity, which derived from surviving recipient T cells and thymic progenitors.

This specimen was PBMCs, mostly from graft donor cells, taken 360 days after TCRalphabeta/CD19-depleted stem cell transplant. The source is a male patient aged 10-17 years who had a stem cell transplant for acute lymphoblastic leukemia, so the T cells may come from the graft donor.

CDR3 sequence (DNA): TGTGCCAGCAGCCGCTTCTCCACGACAGATACGCAGTATTTT. Protein product: CASSRFSTTDTQYF. This chain connects TRBV7-9 to TRBJ2-3; D remains unclear. Germline V lookup: CDR1 SEHNR, CDR2 FQNEAQ (reference sequence). V lost 5 bases and J lost 3, with 12 bases in between. This CDR3 has 14 residues.